This T cell receptor (beta chain) appears in the sequencing data of a study of response to subunit inactivated influenza vaccine. Notes on the study in general: The authors put forward the suggestion that each seasonal influenza vaccination may bring in only a limited number of new T cells.

TCRdb itself ran the RT-PCR reads through MiXCR, one entry per CDR3 protein. The table lists about 780,000 distinct CDR3 sequences, less than 20% of them singletons. Note on this clonotype: The antigen remains undetermined.

Germline lookup yields CDR1 SGHRS and CDR2 YFSETQ. Trimming took 0 bases from V and 3 from J; bases not matched to a gene: 5. The CDR3 spans 15 residues. This sequence was found in a man aged 45-65 years who received an inactivated influenza vaccine. The chain links TRBV5-1 to TRBJ2-7, with 8 bases fitting TRBD1. The material was PBMCs from blood, obtained around 5 days after vaccination. The chain's CDR3 is CASSLAGGARYEQYF. CDR3 DNA sequence: TGCGCCAGCAGCTTGGCAGGGGGCGCGCGCTACGAGCAGTACTTC.